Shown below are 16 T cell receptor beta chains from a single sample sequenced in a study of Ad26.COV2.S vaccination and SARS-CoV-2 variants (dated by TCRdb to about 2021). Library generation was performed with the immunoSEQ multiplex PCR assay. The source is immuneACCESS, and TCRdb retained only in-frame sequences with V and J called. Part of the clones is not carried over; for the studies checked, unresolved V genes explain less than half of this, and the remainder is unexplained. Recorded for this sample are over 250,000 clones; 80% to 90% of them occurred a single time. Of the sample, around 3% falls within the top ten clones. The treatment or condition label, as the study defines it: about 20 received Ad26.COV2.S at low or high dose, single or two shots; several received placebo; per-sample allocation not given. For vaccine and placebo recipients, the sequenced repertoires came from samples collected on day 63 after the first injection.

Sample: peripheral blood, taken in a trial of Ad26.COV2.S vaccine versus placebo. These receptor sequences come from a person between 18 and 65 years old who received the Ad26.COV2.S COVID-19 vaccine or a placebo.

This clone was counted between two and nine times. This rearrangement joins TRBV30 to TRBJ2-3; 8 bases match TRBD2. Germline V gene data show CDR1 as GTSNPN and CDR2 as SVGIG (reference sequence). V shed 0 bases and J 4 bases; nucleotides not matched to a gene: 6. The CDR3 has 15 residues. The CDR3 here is CAWSVGSGIADTQYF. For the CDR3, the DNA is TGTGCCTGGAGTGTGGGTAGCGGGATTGCAGATACGCAGTATTTT.

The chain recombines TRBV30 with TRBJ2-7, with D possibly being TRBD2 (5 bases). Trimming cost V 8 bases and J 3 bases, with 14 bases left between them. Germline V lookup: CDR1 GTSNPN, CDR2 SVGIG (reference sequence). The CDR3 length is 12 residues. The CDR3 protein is CATPGNRYEQYF. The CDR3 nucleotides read TGTGCCACACCCGGGAACCGCTACGAGCAGTACTTC. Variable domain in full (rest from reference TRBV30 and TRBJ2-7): SQTIHQWPATLVQPVGSPLSLECTVEGTSNPNLYWYRQAAGRGLQLLFYSVGIGQISSEVPQNLSASRPQDRQFILSSKKLLLSDSGFYLCATPGNRYEQYFGPGTRLTVT.

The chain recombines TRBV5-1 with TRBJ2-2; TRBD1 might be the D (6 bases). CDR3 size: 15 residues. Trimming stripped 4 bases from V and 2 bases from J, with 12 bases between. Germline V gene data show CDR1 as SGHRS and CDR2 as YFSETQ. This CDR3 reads CASSARQVNTGELFF. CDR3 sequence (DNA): TGCGCCAGCAGCGCAAGACAGGTCAACACCGGGGAGCTGTTTTTT.

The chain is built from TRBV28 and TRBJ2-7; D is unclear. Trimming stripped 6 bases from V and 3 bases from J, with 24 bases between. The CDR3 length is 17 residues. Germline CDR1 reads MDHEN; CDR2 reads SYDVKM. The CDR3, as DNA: TGTGCCAGCAGCACCTACTGGTCTGACGTAAGATTCTACGAGCAGTACTTC. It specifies CASSTYWSDVRFYEQYF.

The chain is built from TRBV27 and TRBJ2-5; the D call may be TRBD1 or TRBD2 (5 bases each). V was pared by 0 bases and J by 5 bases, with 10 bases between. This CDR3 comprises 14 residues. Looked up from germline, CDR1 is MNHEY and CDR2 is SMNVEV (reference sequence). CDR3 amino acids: CASSLSGDEETQYF. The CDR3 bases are TGTGCCAGCAGTTTATCAGGGGACGAGGAGACCCAGTACTTC.

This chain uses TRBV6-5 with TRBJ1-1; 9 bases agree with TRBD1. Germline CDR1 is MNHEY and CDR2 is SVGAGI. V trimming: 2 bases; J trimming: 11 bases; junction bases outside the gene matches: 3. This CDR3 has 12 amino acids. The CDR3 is CASSYGQGNAFF. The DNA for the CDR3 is TGTGCCAGCAGTTACGGACAGGGGAACGCTTTCTTT.

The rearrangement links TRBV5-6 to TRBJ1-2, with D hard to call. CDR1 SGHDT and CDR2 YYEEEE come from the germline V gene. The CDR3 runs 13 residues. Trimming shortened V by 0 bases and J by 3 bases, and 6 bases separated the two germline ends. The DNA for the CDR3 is TGTGCCAGCAGCTTGGACAAGTACTATGGCTACACCTTC. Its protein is CASSLDKYYGYTF.

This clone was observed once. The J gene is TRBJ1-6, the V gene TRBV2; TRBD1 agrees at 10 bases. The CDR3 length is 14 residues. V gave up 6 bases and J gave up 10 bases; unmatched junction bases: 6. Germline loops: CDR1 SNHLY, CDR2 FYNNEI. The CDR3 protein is CASRIGQGGSPLHF. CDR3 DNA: TGTGCCAGCAGGATAGGACAGGGGGGCTCACCCCTCCACTTT. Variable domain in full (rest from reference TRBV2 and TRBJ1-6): EPEVTQTPSHQVTQMGQEVILRCVPISNHLYFYWYRQILGQKVEFLVSFYNNEISEKSEIFDDQFSVERPDGSNFTLKIRSTKLEDSAMYFCASRIGQGGSPLHFGNGTRLTVT.

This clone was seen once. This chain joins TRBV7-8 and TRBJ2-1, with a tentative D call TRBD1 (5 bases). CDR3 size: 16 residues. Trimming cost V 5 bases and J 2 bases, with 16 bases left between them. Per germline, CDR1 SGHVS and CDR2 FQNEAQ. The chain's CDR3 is CASSTRQPSPYNEQFF. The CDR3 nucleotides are TGTGCCAGCAGCACCCGACAGCCCTCGCCCTACAATGAGCAGTTCTTC.

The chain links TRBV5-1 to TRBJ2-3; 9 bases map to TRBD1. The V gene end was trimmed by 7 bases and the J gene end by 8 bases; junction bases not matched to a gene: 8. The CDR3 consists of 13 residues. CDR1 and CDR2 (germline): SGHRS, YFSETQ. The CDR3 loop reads CASRDRDVGTQYF. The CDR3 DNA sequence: TGCGCCAGCCGGGACAGGGATGTAGGTACGCAGTATTTT.

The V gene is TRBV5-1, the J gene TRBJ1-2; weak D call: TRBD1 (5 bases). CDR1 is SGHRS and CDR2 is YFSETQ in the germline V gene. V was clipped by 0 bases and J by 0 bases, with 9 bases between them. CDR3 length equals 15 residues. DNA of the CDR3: TGCGCCAGCAGCTTGGGAGGGGCTCCTAACTATGGCTACACCTTC. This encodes CASSLGGAPNYGYTF.

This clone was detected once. CDR3 DNA sequence: TGTGCCAGCAGTCTCCCTGGGGGTCGCTATGGCTACACCTTC. Protein sequence: CASSLPGGRYGYTF. The chain couples TRBV28 to TRBJ1-2; a weak D match, TRBD1 (5 bases). The CDR3 loop spans 14 amino acids. From germline, CDR1 is MDHEN and CDR2 SYDVKM. V dropped 5 bases and J dropped 4 bases, with 14 bases sitting between them.

CDR3 amino acids: CASSFLGPSYNEQFF. CDR3 sequence (DNA): TGCGCCAGCAGCTTTCTCGGGCCCTCCTACAATGAGCAGTTCTTC. The V call is TRBV5-1, the J call TRBJ2-1; no firm D call. Germline V gives CDR1 SGHRS, CDR2 YFSETQ. The CDR3 covers 15 residues. V dropped 2 bases and J dropped 0 bases, with 9 bases sitting between them.

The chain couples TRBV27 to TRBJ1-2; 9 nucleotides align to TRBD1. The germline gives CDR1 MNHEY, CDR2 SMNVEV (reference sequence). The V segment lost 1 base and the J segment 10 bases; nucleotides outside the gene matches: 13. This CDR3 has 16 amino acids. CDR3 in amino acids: CASSLWGTGQGFSYTF. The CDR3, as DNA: TGTGCCAGCAGTTTATGGGGTACCGGACAGGGGTTCTCCTACACCTTC.

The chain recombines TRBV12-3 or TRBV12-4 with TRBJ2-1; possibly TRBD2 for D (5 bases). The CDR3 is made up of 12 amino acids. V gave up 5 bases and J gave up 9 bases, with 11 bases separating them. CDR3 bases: TGTGCCAGCAGTGAATTCGCGGGTGAGCAGTTCTTC. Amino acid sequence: CASSEFAGEQFF.

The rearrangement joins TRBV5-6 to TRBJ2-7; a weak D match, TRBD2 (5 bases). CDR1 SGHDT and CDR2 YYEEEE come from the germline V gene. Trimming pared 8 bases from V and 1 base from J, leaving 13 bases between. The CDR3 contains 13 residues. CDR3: CASIGSGSYEQYF. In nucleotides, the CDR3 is TGTGCCAGTATCGGGTCGGGGTCCTACGAGCAGTACTTC.